This T cell receptor beta chain was retrieved from a study of Graves' ophthalmopathy and Graves' hyperthyroidism. In regard to this clonotype: The junction and the germline gene differ at one end; a read error may be behind it.

Using RNA transcripts, the TCR beta CDR3 regions were amplified. An opening RT-PCR round employed HTBI primers and preceded a second-round multiplex PCR. TCRdb independently ran MiXCR on the multiplex PCR reads; one entry per CDR3 protein. The table has about 390,000 distinct CDR3 sequences, about 17% seen once. This CDR3 region has 12 residues. The germline gives CDR1 SGHRS, CDR2 YFSETQ. Diagnosis relied on clinical symptoms, serum thyroxine, TRAb, thyroid ultrasound and orbital computed tomography. Sequencing was carried out using peripheral blood. The receptor was isolated from an adult woman with stable Graves' hyperthyroidism. The chain carries TRBV5-1 and TRBJ2-7; 7 nucleotides match TRBD1. CDR3 in DNA: TGCGCCAGCAGCTCGACAGGGTACGAGCAGTGCTTC. Translated, it gives CASSSTGYEQCF.